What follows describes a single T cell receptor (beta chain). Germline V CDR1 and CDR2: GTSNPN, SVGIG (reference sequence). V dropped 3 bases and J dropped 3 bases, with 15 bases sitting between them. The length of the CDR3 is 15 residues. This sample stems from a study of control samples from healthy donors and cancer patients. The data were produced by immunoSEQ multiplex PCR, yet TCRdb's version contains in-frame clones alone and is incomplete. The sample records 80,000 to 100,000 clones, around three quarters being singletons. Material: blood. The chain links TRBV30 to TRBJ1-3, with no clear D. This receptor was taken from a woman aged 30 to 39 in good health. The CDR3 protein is CAWRRGQAFGNTIYF. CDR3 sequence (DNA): TGTGCCTGGAGAAGAGGGCAGGCCTTTGGAAACACCATATATTTT.